Each of the 16 T cell receptor beta chains below was sequenced from the same sample in a study of cytotoxic CD8 clonotypes in ibrutinib-treated CLL. Using immunoSEQ multiplex PCR, the repertoire was profiled, and TCRdb retains in-frame clones only, with some absent. The sample lists under 200,000 clones; around 80% were seen once. The sample consisted of PBMCs, taken after 24 months of ibrutinib treatment. The receptor source for this set is a human donor with chronic lymphocytic leukemia.

The chain combines TRBV28 with TRBJ1-1; D gene uncertain. The V and J ends lost 5 bases and 4 bases respectively, with 11 bases between them. Per germline, CDR1 MDHEN and CDR2 SYDVKM. The CDR3 runs to 13 residues. CDR3 sequence (DNA): TGTGCCAGCAGTCTATCGAAGGTCACTGAAGCTTTCTTT. Its protein product is CASSLSKVTEAFF. Full variable domain (rest looked up from reference TRBV28 and TRBJ1-1): DVKVTQSSRYLVKRTGEKVFLECVQDMDHENMFWYRQDPGLGLRLIYFSYDVKMKEKGDIPEGYSVSREKKERFSLILESASTNQTSMYLCASSLSKVTEAFFGQGTRLTVV.

This chain joins TRBV5-1 and TRBJ2-7, with TRBD2 as a possible D gene (6 bases). The CDR3 runs 15 residues. V shed 0 bases and J shed 4 bases, with 14 bases lying between them. The germline V gene has CDR1 SGHRS and CDR2 YFSETQ. The CDR3 nucleotides read TGCGCCAGCAGCTTGGACGGGGGAGTGGTGTACGAGCAGTACTTC. Protein sequence: CASSLDGGVVYEQYF. The variable domain in full, with the rest retrieved from reference TRBV5-1 and TRBJ2-7, is KAGVTQTPRYLIKTRGQQVTLSCSPISGHRSVSWYQQTPGQGLQFLFEYFSETQRNKGNFPGRFSGRQFSNSRSEMNVSTLELGDSALYLCASSLDGGVVYEQYFGPGTRLTVT.

The rearrangement joins TRBV19 to TRBJ2-1; TRBD1 matches at 7 bases. V was pared by 3 bases and J by 7 bases, with 15 bases of the junction left unmatched. This CDR3 spans 17 amino acids. Germline values: CDR1 LNHDA, CDR2 SQIVND (reference sequence). CDR3 in DNA: TGTGCCAGTAGTATTTTAGGTGACAGGGTGAGTGAAAATGAGCAGTTCTTC. Residues: CASSILGDRVSENEQFF.

The chain joins TRBV6-5 to TRBJ2-2; possible D gene TRBD2, 5 bases. The CDR3 has 13 residues. Per the germline V gene, CDR1 is MNHEY and CDR2 is SVGAGI. The germline V and J ends were trimmed by 5 bases and 2 bases, with 6 bases remaining between them. The CDR3 reads CASSTRNTGELFF. CDR3 coding DNA: TGTGCCAGCAGTACTAGAAACACCGGGGAGCTGTTTTTT.

The sample holds a few counts of this clone. The chain uses TRBV27 and TRBJ1-5; 7 bases align to TRBD1. J lost 1 base, V lost 6 bases, and 9 bases had no gene match. This CDR3 comprises 16 residues. Germline values: CDR1 MNHEY, CDR2 SMNVEV (reference sequence). CDR3 sequence: CASSSRQGWSNQPQHF. DNA of the CDR3: TGTGCCAGCAGCTCCCGACAGGGTTGGAGCAATCAGCCCCAGCATTTT.

The chain is built from TRBV6-1 and TRBJ2-2; 10 nucleotides align to TRBD2. Germline V lookup: CDR1 MNHNS, CDR2 SASEGT. V was pared by 2 bases and J by 4 bases, with 10 bases of the junction left unmatched. The CDR3 has 18 amino acids. This chain's CDR3 is CASSERSGGAKGTGELFF. The CDR3 coding sequence is TGTGCCAGCAGTGAACGGAGCGGGGGGGCTAAAGGCACCGGGGAGCTGTTTTTT.

This rearrangement joins TRBV2 to TRBJ2-3, with unresolved D. The CDR3 loop spans 12 amino acids. Trimming took 8 bases from V and 6 from J, leaving 12 bases between them. Germline V CDR1 and CDR2: SNHLY, FYNNEI. The CDR3, as DNA: TGTGCCAGCGGGCAGGCTTATGATACGCAGTATTTT. It translates to CASGQAYDTQYF.

V and J are TRBV6-1 and TRBJ1-5; 9 bases are shared with TRBD1. Looked up from germline, CDR1 is MNHNS and CDR2 is SASEGT. V shed 6 bases, J shed 1 base, and the junction held 4 bases outside the gene matches. The CDR3 is 15 amino acids. Here the CDR3 DNA reads TGTGCCAGCAGGGGACAGGGCGGAAGCAATCAGCCCCAGCATTTT. Its translation: CASRGQGGSNQPQHF.

The CDR3 reads CASSLRWQGANEQYF. CDR3 in DNA: TGTGCCAGCAGCTTGAGGTGGCAGGGGGCAAACGAGCAGTACTTC. V usage is TRBV5-5 and J usage is TRBJ2-7, with 8 bases matching TRBD1. Trimming took 1 base from V and 5 from J; bases not matched to a gene: 8. CDR3 length: 15 residues. Germline V gene sequence: CDR1 SGHKS, CDR2 YYEKEE (reference sequence).

This clone was recorded only once. This chain uses TRBV6-5 with TRBJ1-2; a possible D gene is TRBD1 (6 bases). The CDR3 is 14 residues long. CDR1 MNHEY and CDR2 SVGAGI come from the germline V gene. V lost 8 bases, J lost 7 bases, and 20 bases lay in between. The CDR3 region is CASLNSGTQSGYTF. For the CDR3, the DNA is TGTGCCAGCCTAAACTCCGGGACACAGTCTGGCTACACCTTC.

The genes are TRBV4-1 and TRBJ1-1; 10 bases agree with TRBD1. The CDR3 is 15 residues long. Germline V gene lookup returns CDR1 MGHRA and CDR2 YSYEKL. V trimming: 4 bases; J trimming: 7 bases; junction bases outside the gene matches: 9. This CDR3 is CASSRQGAREDEAFF. In DNA, the CDR3 is TGCGCCAGCAGCCGACAGGGGGCGCGAGAAGATGAAGCTTTCTTT.

The rearrangement joins TRBV6-5 to TRBJ2-7; a possible D gene is TRBD1 (6 bases). Trimming took off 2 bases at V and 6 bases at J, with 17 bases between the two ends. CDR1 and CDR2 (germline): MNHEY, SVGAGI. The CDR3 length is 15 residues. CDR3 bases: TGTGCCAGCAGTTACCCCCCCCCAGGGGATGGCGAGCAGTACTTC. Its protein product is CASSYPPPGDGEQYF.

The chain joins TRBV5-1 to TRBJ2-2, with TRBD1 matching over 9 bases. The CDR3 totals 16 residues. Germline V CDR1 and CDR2: SGHRS, YFSETQ. V lost 2 bases, J lost 5 bases, and 7 bases stayed unmatched. As DNA, the CDR3 is TGCGCCAGCAGCTTACCGGGACAGGGAAGAACCGGGGAGCTGTTTTTT. This codes for CASSLPGQGRTGELFF.

The chain uses TRBV7-2 and TRBJ1-1, with D hard to call. V lost 1 base and J lost 8, with 5 bases in between. This CDR3 has 11 residues. CDR1 and CDR2 from the germline V gene are SGHTA and FQGNSA. CDR3 amino acids: CASSLVKEAFF. Here the CDR3 DNA reads TGTGCCAGCAGCTTAGTTAAGGAAGCTTTCTTT.

V gene TRBV7-2 combines with J gene TRBJ1-2; 9 bases agree with TRBD1. Germline assignment: CDR1 SGHTA and CDR2 FQGNSA. The CDR3 runs to 16 residues. V was clipped by 0 bases and J by 2 bases; unmatched bases: 4. This chain's CDR3 is CASSLARTGDNYGYTF. The CDR3 region has the DNA TGTGCCAGCAGCTTAGCGCGGACAGGGGACAACTATGGCTACACCTTC. The full variable domain, completed using reference TRBV7-2 and TRBJ1-2, is GAGVSQSPSNKVTEKGKDVELRCDPISGHTALYWYRQSLGQGLEFLIYFQGNSAPDKSGLPSDRFSAERTGGSVSTLTIQRTQQEDSAVYLCASSLARTGDNYGYTFGSGTRLTVV.

The V and J genes are TRBV4-2 and TRBJ1-6, with 9 bases aligning to TRBD1. V shed 1 base, J shed 6 bases, and the junction held 4 bases outside the gene matches. Looked up from germline, CDR1 is LGHNA and CDR2 is YNFKEQ. There are 16 residues in the CDR3. This chain's CDR3 is CASSQAQGQGNSPLHF. The CDR3 region has the DNA TGTGCCAGCAGCCAAGCCCAGGGACAGGGTAATTCACCCCTCCACTTT.